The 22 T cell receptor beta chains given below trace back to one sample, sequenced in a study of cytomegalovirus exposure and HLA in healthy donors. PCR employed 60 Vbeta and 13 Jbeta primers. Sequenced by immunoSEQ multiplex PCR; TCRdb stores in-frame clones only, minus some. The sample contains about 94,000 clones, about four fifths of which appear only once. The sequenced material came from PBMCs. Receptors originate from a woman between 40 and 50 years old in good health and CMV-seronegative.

CDR3 region: CASSPEAGRSDTQYF. DNA for the CDR3: TGTGCCAGCAGTCCGGAGGCGGGACGGTCGGATACGCAGTATTTT. The V call is TRBV6-4, the J call TRBJ2-3, with D possibly being TRBD2 (6 bases). This CDR3 region has 15 residues. The germline CDR1 and CDR2 sequences are MRHNA and SNTAGT. V gave up 5 bases and J gave up 6 bases, with 18 bases separating them.

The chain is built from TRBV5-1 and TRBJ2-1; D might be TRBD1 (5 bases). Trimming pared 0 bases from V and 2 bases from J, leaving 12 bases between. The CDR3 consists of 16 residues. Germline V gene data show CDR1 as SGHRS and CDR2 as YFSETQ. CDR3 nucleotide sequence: TGCGCCAGCAGCTTGGCCAGCAGGGTGACCTACAATGAGCAGTTCTTC. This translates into CASSLASRVTYNEQFF.

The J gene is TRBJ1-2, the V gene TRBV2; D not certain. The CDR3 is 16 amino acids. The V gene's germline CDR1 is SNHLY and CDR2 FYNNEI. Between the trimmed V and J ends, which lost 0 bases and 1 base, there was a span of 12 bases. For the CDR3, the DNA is TGTGCCAGCAGTGAAGCGATACGGGCGGGTAACTATGGCTACACCTTC. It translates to CASSEAIRAGNYGYTF.

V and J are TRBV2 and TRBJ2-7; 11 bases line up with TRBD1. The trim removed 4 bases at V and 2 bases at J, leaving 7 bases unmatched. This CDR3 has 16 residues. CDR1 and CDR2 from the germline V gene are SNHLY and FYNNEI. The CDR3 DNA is TGTGCCAGCAGTGTTCCCACGGGACAGGGGGCCTACGAGCAGTACTTC. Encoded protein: CASSVPTGQGAYEQYF.

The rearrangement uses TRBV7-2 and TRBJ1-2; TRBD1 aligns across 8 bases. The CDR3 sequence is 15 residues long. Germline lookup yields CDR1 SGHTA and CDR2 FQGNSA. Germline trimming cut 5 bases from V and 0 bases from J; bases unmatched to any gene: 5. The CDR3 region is CASSLDRATNYGYTF. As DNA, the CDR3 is TGTGCCAGCAGCCTGGACAGGGCAACTAACTATGGCTACACCTTC.

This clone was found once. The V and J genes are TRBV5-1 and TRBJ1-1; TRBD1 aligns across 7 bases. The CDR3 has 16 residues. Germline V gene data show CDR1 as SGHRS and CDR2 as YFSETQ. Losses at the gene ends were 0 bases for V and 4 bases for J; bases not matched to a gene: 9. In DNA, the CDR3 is TGCGCCAGCAGCTTGGTCGGGGGACAGAAAGTCACTGAAGCTTTCTTT. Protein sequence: CASSLVGGQKVTEAFF.

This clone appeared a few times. The CDR3 sequence: CASSLFRRGPEAFF. The CDR3 bases are TGTGCCAGCAGCTTATTTCGCAGGGGCCCTGAAGCTTTCTTT. V is TRBV5-6 and J is TRBJ1-1; TRBD1 might be the D (6 bases). Germline-derived CDR1 and CDR2 are SGHDT and YYEEEE. Trimming removed 2 bases at V and 6 bases at J, with 14 bases between. The CDR3 has 14 amino acids.

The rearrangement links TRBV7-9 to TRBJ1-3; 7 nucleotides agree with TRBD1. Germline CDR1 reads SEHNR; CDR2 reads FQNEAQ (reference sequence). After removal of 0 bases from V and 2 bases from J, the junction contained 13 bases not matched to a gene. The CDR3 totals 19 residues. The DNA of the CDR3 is TGTGCCAGCAGCTTAGCGTGGCCTAGGGGGCGGAACCCTGGAAACACCATATATTTT. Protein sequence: CASSLAWPRGRNPGNTIYF.

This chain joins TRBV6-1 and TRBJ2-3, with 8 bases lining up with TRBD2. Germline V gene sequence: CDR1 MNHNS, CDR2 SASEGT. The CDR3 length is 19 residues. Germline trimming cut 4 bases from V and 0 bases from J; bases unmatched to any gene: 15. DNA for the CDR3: TGTGCCAGCAGTGTGGAGGGGACTAGAGGGGTTCCCAGCACAGATACGCAGTATTTT. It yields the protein CASSVEGTRGVPSTDTQYF.

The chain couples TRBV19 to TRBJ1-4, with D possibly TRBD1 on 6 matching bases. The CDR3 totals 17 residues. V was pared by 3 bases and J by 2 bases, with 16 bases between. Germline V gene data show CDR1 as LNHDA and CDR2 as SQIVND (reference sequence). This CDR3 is CASSIRGQGGTNEKLFF. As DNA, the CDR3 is TGTGCCAGTAGTATTCGGGGACAAGGGGGTACTAATGAAAAACTGTTTTTT. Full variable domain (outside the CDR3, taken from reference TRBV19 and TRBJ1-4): DGGITQSPKYLFRKEGQNVTLSCEQNLNHDAMYWYRQDPGQGLRLIYYSQIVNDFQKGDIAEGYSVSREKKESFPLTVTSAQKNPTAFYLCASSIRGQGGTNEKLFFGSGTQLSVL.

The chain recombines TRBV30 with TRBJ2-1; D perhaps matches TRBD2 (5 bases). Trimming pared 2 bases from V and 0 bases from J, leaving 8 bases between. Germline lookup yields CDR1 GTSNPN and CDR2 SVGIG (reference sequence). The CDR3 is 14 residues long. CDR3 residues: CAWSKTISYNEQFF. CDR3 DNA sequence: TGTGCCTGGAGTAAGACTATCTCCTACAATGAGCAGTTCTTC.

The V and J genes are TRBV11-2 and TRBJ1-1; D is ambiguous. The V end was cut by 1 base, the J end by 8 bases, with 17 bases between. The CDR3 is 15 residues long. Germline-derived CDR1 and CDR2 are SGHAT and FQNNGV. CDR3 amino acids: CASSLGPGPRGEAFF. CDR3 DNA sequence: TGTGCCAGCAGCTTAGGCCCAGGTCCCAGAGGGGAAGCTTTCTTT.

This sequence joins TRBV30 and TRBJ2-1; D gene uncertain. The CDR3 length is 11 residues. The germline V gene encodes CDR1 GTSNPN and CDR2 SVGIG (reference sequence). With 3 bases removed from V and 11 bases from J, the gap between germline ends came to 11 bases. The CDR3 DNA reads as TGTGCCTGGAGCGTTCAGGAAAAGCAGTTCTTC. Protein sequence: CAWSVQEKQFF.

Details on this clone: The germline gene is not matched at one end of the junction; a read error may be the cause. The CDR3 is CASSDDPNYGYPF. CDR3 bases: TGCGCCAGCAGCGACGATCCTAACTATGGCTACCCCTTC. This chain links TRBV5-1 with TRBJ1-2; no firm D call. CDR3 length equals 13 residues. Germline V lookup: CDR1 SGHRS, CDR2 YFSETQ.

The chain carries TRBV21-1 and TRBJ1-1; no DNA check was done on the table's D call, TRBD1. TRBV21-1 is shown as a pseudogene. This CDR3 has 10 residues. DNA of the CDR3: TGTGCCAGCAGCAGGCTCGAAGCTTTCTTT. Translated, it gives CASSRLEAFF.

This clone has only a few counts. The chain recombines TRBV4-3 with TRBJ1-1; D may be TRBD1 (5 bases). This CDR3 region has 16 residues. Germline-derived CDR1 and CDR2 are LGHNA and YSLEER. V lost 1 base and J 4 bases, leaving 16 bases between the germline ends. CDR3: CASSQGGFGGSTEAFF. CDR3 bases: TGCGCCAGCAGCCAAGGGGGATTCGGGGGAAGCACTGAAGCTTTCTTT.

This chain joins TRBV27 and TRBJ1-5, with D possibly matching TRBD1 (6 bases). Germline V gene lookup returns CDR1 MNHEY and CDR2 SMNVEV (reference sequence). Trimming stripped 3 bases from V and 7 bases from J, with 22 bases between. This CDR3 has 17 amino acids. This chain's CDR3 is CASSFAAGVVTGQPQHF. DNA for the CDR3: TGTGCCAGCAGTTTCGCGGCGGGGGTGGTTACAGGGCAGCCCCAGCATTTT.

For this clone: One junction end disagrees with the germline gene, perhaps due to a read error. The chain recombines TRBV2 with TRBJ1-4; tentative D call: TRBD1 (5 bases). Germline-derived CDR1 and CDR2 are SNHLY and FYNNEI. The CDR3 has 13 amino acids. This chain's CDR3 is CARSRDANEKLFF. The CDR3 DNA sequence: TGTGCCCGCAGCAGGGATGCTAATGAAAAACTGTTTTTT.

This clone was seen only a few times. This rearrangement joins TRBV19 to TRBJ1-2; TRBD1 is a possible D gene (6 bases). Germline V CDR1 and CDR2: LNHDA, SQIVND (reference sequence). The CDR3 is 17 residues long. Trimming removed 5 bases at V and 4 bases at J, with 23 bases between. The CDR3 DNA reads TGTGCCAGTAGTTCCCAGGGTGGGACCGGGACAAGCTATGGCTACACCTTC. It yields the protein CASSSQGGTGTSYGYTF.

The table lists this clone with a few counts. The CDR3 DNA sequence: TGTGCCAGCAGCTTGCCCCAGGTGGTTCCTGGCTACACCTTC. The encoded protein is CASSLPQVVPGYTF. This chain connects TRBV5-4 to TRBJ1-2; D unresolved. There are 14 residues in the CDR3. V was pared by 1 base and J by 7 bases, with 14 bases between. The germline CDR1 and CDR2 sequences are SGHNT and YYREEE (reference sequence).

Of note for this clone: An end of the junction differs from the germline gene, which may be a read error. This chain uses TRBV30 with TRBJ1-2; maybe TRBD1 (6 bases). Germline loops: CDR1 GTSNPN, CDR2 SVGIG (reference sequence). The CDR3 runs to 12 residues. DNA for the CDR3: TGTGCCTGGAGTGACAGGGACTATGGCTACCCCTTC. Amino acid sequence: CAWSDRDYGYPF.

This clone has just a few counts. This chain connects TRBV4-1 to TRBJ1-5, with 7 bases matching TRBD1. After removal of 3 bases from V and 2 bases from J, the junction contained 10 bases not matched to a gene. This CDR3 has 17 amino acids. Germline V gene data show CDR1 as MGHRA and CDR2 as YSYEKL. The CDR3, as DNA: TGCGCCAGCAGCCAGTCTCGACAGGGTAGGCGCAATCAGCCCCAGCATTTT. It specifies CASSQSRQGRRNQPQHF.